The entry below describes one T cell receptor (beta chain). The antigen remains undetermined. The record originates from a study of T-cell reconstitution after alpha-beta-depleted transplantation in children. A TCRbeta library incorporating unique molecular identifiers was prepared. One entry per CDR3 protein results from TCRdb running MiXCR on the PCR reads. The table records about 58,000 distinct CDR3 sequences, 44% of them present only once. Study conclusions and caveats: TCRbeta diversity was high at day 60 in some patients (a result of surviving recipient T cells and thymic progenitors). Newly produced T cells mostly provided counts and TCRbeta diversity after one year, as hyperexpanded clones declined. About two months after transplant, alpha-beta T cells reportedly came from several hundred expanded graft clones.

This material consisted of PBMCs, mostly from graft donor cells, taken 360 days after TCRalphabeta/CD19-depleted stem cell transplant. The source is a male patient younger than 18 who had a stem cell transplant for acute lymphoblastic leukemia, so the T cells may come from the graft donor.

The chain's CDR3 is CASSLDPGFTEAFF. In DNA, the CDR3 is TGCGCCAGCAGCTTGGACCCAGGGTTCACTGAAGCTTTCTTT. The chain combines TRBV5-1 with TRBJ1-1; D perhaps matches TRBD1 (5 bases). V lost 0 bases and J lost 4, with 10 bases in between. This CDR3 has 14 amino acids. Germline-derived CDR1 and CDR2 are SGHRS and YFSETQ.